These 23 T cell receptor beta chains originate from one sample sequenced in a study of blood T cell repertoires in COVID-19. Assay used: immunoSEQ multiplex PCR; TCRdb lists only in-frame clones, some missing. Of 100,000 to 120,000 clones listed, about 88% were seen once; the top ten hold under 9%. The sequencing input was peripheral blood. These receptors originate from a woman between 65 and 79 years old who had recovered from COVID-19.

This rearrangement joins TRBV30 to TRBJ2-4; 8 bases map to TRBD1. The CDR3 length is 13 residues. The germline CDR1 and CDR2 sequences are GTSNPN and SVGIG (reference sequence). After removal of 1 base from V and 7 bases from J, the junction contained 3 bases not matched to a gene. CDR3 sequence reads: CAWSDRGSNIQYF. CDR3 bases: TGTGCCTGGAGTGACAGGGGGTCGAACATTCAGTACTTC.

Points on this clone: This specimen includes other DNA sequences encoding the same CDR3. This chain links TRBV7-3 with TRBJ2-1; 8 nucleotides align to TRBD2. In germline, CDR1 is SGHTA, CDR2 FQGTGA. This CDR3 comprises 15 residues. V gave up 4 bases and J gave up 2 bases; unmatched junction bases: 4. The CDR3, as DNA: TGTGCCAGCAGCTATTCGGGGGGGACCTACAATGAGCAGTTCTTC. As protein: CASSYSGGTYNEQFF.

The rearrangement uses TRBV14 and TRBJ2-7, with 7 bases identical to TRBD1. Germline lookup yields CDR1 SGHDN and CDR2 FVKESK. V shed 2 bases and J 6 bases; nucleotides not matched to a gene: 10. The CDR3 is 15 residues long. CDR3 bases: TGTGCCAGCAGCCAACGGACAGGCCAAACGTCCGAGCAGTACTTC. Translation: CASSQRTGQTSEQYF.

The chain recombines TRBV2 with TRBJ2-5; 10 nucleotides agree with TRBD1. The trim removed 2 bases at V and 5 bases at J, leaving 8 bases unmatched. Per the germline V gene, CDR1 is SNHLY and CDR2 is FYNNEI. The length of the CDR3 is 16 residues. CDR3 in amino acids: CASSESGQGHRETQYF. DNA of the CDR3: TGTGCCAGCAGTGAATCGGGACAGGGGCATCGGGAGACCCAGTACTTC.

This clone was seen only once. The chain carries TRBV4-3 and TRBJ2-3; no clear D gene. Germline loops: CDR1 LGHNA, CDR2 YSLEER. The V end was cut by 0 bases, the J end by 3 bases, with 13 bases between. The CDR3 consists of 16 residues. CDR3 DNA: TGCGCCAGCAGCCAAGAAGACCCCATCGGGACAGATACGCAGTATTTT. As protein: CASSQEDPIGTDTQYF.

The genes are TRBV13 and TRBJ2-5; maybe TRBD2 (6 bases). The CDR3 has 14 residues. Germline V gives CDR1 PRHDT, CDR2 FYEKMQ (reference sequence). V lost 8 bases and J lost 2, with 15 bases in between. The CDR3 sequence is CASQNSREQETQYF. The CDR3, as DNA: TGTGCCAGCCAGAACTCGCGGGAACAAGAGACCCAGTACTTC.

This chain connects TRBV28 to TRBJ1-5; maybe TRBD1 (6 bases). Germline V gene sequence: CDR1 MDHEN, CDR2 SYDVKM. Trimming shortened V by 3 bases and J by 11 bases, and 14 bases separated the two germline ends. There are 13 residues in the CDR3. CDR3 nucleotides: TGTGCCAGCAGTTTTGCAGGGGAGGGGTCCCAGCATTTT. Protein: CASSFAGEGSQHF.

The gene calls are TRBV7-6 and TRBJ1-2; TRBD1 might be the D (6 bases). This CDR3 contains 15 residues. The germline gives CDR1 SGHVS, CDR2 FNYEAQ. V lost 5 bases and J lost 5, with 18 bases in between. The CDR3 DNA sequence: TGTGCCAGCAGCGCAGGGGCAGGTTTAATATATGGCTACACCTTC. Amino acid sequence: CASSAGAGLIYGYTF.

There are many counts of this clone. The V and J genes are TRBV7-2 and TRBJ2-7; 10 bases agree with TRBD2. In germline, CDR1 is SGHTA, CDR2 FQGNSA. V shed 4 bases and J 4 bases; nucleotides not matched to a gene: 10. The CDR3 contains 16 residues. The CDR3 protein is CASSSPRTSGKYEQYF. The CDR3 nucleotides read TGTGCCAGCAGCTCACCGAGGACTAGCGGTAAATACGAGCAGTACTTC.

The chain links TRBV7-2 to TRBJ2-2, with 10 positions matching TRBD1. Germline CDR1 SGHTA, CDR2 FQGNSA. Trimming removed 5 bases from V and 3 bases from J; junction bases left unmatched: 6. There are 16 residues in the CDR3. As DNA, the CDR3 is TGTGCCAGCAGCCCGCGGACAGGGGGGTACACCGGGGAGCTGTTTTTT. Residues: CASSPRTGGYTGELFF.

The gene calls are TRBV27 and TRBJ2-7; D possibly corresponds to TRBD2 (6 bases). V was pared by 6 bases and J by 4 bases, with 16 bases between. Germline V gene data show CDR1 as MNHEY and CDR2 as SMNVEV (reference sequence). The length of the CDR3 is 14 residues. The CDR3 DNA is TGTGCCAGCAGCCTTCTAGGGGCGGGGTACGAGCAGTACTTC. Translation gives CASSLLGAGYEQYF.

V is TRBV12-3 or TRBV12-4 and J is TRBJ2-5; D is ambiguous. V shed 4 bases and J shed 1 base, with 7 bases lying between them. This CDR3 region has 13 residues. CDR3 nucleotides: TGTGCCAGCAGTTACTACATCCAAGAGACCCAGTACTTC. It yields the protein CASSYYIQETQYF.

V and J are TRBV5-7 and TRBJ2-7; a weak D match, TRBD1 (5 bases). TRBV5-7 carries the ORF label, with uncertain function. Trimming left V 3 bases short and J 3 bases short, with 7 bases between. This CDR3 region has 12 residues. In nucleotides, the CDR3 is TGTGCCAGCAGCTGGGGCGGCTACGAGCAGTACTTC. The encoded protein is CASSWGGYEQYF.

The V gene is TRBV11-2, the J gene TRBJ2-7; 7 nucleotides agree with TRBD2. V shed 0 bases and J 1 base; nucleotides not matched to a gene: 6. The CDR3 totals 16 residues. Looked up from germline, CDR1 is SGHAT and CDR2 is FQNNGV. The CDR3 nucleotides are TGTGCCAGCAGCTTAGACTCGGGGGGTCGATCCTACGAGCAGTACTTC. Translation gives CASSLDSGGRSYEQYF.

This clone was seen ten or more times. The V and J genes are TRBV28 and TRBJ2-7, with 9 nucleotides matching TRBD2. Germline lookup yields CDR1 MDHEN and CDR2 SYDVKM. The CDR3 extends over 13 amino acids. Trimming took 4 bases from V and 3 from J; bases not matched to a gene: 1. CDR3 sequence: CASSSTSGYEQYF. CDR3 nucleotides: TGTGCCAGCAGTTCGACTAGCGGCTACGAGCAGTACTTC.

This chain uses TRBV18 with TRBJ2-2; TRBD2 is a possible D gene (5 bases). Per germline, CDR1 KGHSH and CDR2 LQKENI. V lost 5 bases and J lost 5, with 12 bases in between. This CDR3 contains 14 residues. The CDR3 protein is CASSSLAGTGELFF. In DNA, the CDR3 is TGTGCCAGCTCATCCCTGGCGGGTACCGGGGAGCTGTTTTTT.

This chain connects TRBV4-1 to TRBJ2-1; 7 bases line up with TRBD2. This CDR3 is 16 amino acids long. CDR1 MGHRA and CDR2 YSYEKL come from the germline V gene. V was clipped by 1 base and J by 1 base; unmatched bases: 4. DNA for the CDR3: TGCGCCAGCAGCCAAGTGTGGGGAGGGTCCTACAATGAGCAGTTCTTC. Translated, it gives CASSQVWGGSYNEQFF.

This chain joins TRBV7-9 and TRBJ2-2; D gene ambiguous. The CDR3 covers 12 residues. The V gene lost 5 bases and the J gene lost 6 bases, with 7 bases spanning the gap. The germline V gene has CDR1 SEHNR and CDR2 FQNEAQ (reference sequence). The CDR3 region is CASSPNPGELFF. The CDR3, as DNA: TGTGCCAGCAGCCCTAATCCCGGGGAGCTGTTTTTT.

This chain connects TRBV6-5 to TRBJ2-5; D is perhaps TRBD2 (5 bases). Germline V gene sequence: CDR1 MNHEY, CDR2 SVGAGI. The CDR3 runs to 12 residues. V lost 11 bases and J 5 bases, leaving 15 bases between the germline ends. CDR3 coding DNA: TGTGCCGTCGGGCGCGGCGGGGAGACCCAGTACTTC. This codes for CAVGRGGETQYF.

The chain uses TRBV7-2 and TRBJ1-5; 10 bases map to TRBD1. This CDR3 is built from 15 residues. Germline CDR1 SGHTA, CDR2 FQGNSA. J was trimmed by 7 bases and V by 2 bases; bases with no gene match: 5. The CDR3 nucleotides are TGTGCCAGCAGCTTACGACAGGGGGCAGGACAGCCCCAGCATTTT. The encoded protein is CASSLRQGAGQPQHF.

The genes are TRBV28 and TRBJ1-5, with TRBD1 as a possible D gene (5 bases). In germline, CDR1 is MDHEN, CDR2 SYDVKM. This CDR3 is 14 amino acids long. V was pared by 6 bases and J by 6 bases, with 15 bases between. CDR3 protein: CASSADSGSQPQHF. The DNA for the CDR3 is TGTGCCAGCAGCGCCGACAGTGGCAGTCAGCCCCAGCATTTT.

V is TRBV10-3 and J is TRBJ1-1; maybe TRBD1 (5 bases). The length of the CDR3 is 12 residues. From germline, CDR1 is ENHRY and CDR2 SYGVKD. V lost 4 bases to trimming and J lost 6 bases, with 9 bases between them. CDR3: CAISGQGAEAFF. CDR3 in DNA: TGTGCCATCAGTGGGCAGGGCGCTGAAGCTTTCTTT.

The rearrangement joins TRBV6-2 or TRBV6-3 to TRBJ1-1, with TRBD1 identical over 11 bases. The CDR3 length is 14 residues. CDR1 and CDR2 from the germline V gene are MNHEY and SVGEGT. V was clipped by 4 bases and J by 5 bases; unmatched bases: 3. CDR3 sequence (DNA): TGTGCCAGCAGTTGGACAGGGGGCTGGACTGAAGCTTTCTTT. Translating gives CASSWTGGWTEAFF.